Shown below are 8 T cell receptor beta chains from a single sample sequenced in a study of T cell responses to AZD1222 COVID-19 vaccine. Assay: immunoSEQ multiplex PCR; the TCRdb copy retains only in-frame clones and omits some. This table holds 200,000 or so clones, approximately 94% found once. The source was peripheral blood, collected on day 0 of MenACWY control vaccination. Every receptor here comes from an adult in good health.

With regard to this clone: This sample also contains other DNA sequences that code for the same CDR3. This chain joins TRBV2 and TRBJ1-2; D gene ambiguous. Germline-derived CDR1 and CDR2 are SNHLY and FYNNEI. With 3 bases removed from V and 4 bases from J, the gap between germline ends came to 3 bases. This CDR3 contains 11 residues. CDR3 protein: CASSEGYGYTF. CDR3 nucleotides: TGTGCCAGCAGTGAGGGCTATGGCTACACCTTC.

V is TRBV5-4 and J is TRBJ1-2; no clear D gene. The CDR3 has 13 amino acids. Trimming left V 4 bases short and J 3 bases short, with 10 bases between. CDR1 is SGHNT and CDR2 is YYREEE in the germline V gene (reference sequence). In DNA, the CDR3 is TGTGCCAGCAGCACGGACGGGTACTATGGCTACACCTTC. The encoded protein is CASSTDGYYGYTF.

The CDR3: CASSSAGRFVNTEAFF. In DNA, the CDR3 is TGTGCCAGCAGCTCGGCAGGGAGATTCGTGAACACTGAAGCTTTCTTT. The rearrangement joins TRBV11-2 to TRBJ1-1; D is possibly TRBD1 (5 bases). CDR1 and CDR2 (germline): SGHAT, FQNNGV. The CDR3 covers 16 residues. Trimming stripped 4 bases from V and 0 bases from J, with 15 bases between.

The genes are TRBV6-1 and TRBJ2-5; TRBD2 is a possible D gene (6 bases). V lost 1 base to trimming and J lost 1 base, with 7 bases between them. CDR3 length: 14 residues. Germline loops: CDR1 MNHNS, CDR2 SASEGT. CDR3 sequence (DNA): TGTGCCAGCAGTGAAGGCGGGACCCAAGAGACCCAGTACTTC. Residues: CASSEGGTQETQYF.

The chain recombines TRBV19 with TRBJ2-1; 7 bases fit TRBD2. The CDR3 runs 17 residues. Trimming removed 3 bases from V and 0 bases from J; junction bases left unmatched: 8. Germline lookup yields CDR1 LNHDA and CDR2 SQIVND (reference sequence). CDR3 sequence reads: CASSIRTRWSSYNEQFF. The CDR3 coding sequence is TGTGCCAGTAGTATTCGGACTAGATGGAGCTCCTACAATGAGCAGTTCTTC.

The V gene is TRBV11-2, the J gene TRBJ1-1; D uncertain. Trimming shortened V by 10 bases and J by 0 bases, and 12 bases separated the two germline ends. Germline CDR1 and CDR2: SGHAT and FQNNGV. The length of the CDR3 is 13 residues. The CDR3 DNA is TGTGCCACCCGCCTAGGTCTGAACACTGAAGCTTTCTTT. It is translated as CATRLGLNTEAFF.

This sequence joins TRBV30 and TRBJ2-7; no firm D call. The germline CDR1 and CDR2 sequences are GTSNPN and SVGIG (reference sequence). The CDR3 sequence is 15 residues long. V was pared by 0 bases and J by 0 bases, with 12 bases between. CDR3 protein: CAWSVQGVSSYEQYF. CDR3 coding DNA: TGTGCCTGGAGTGTACAAGGTGTAAGCTCCTACGAGCAGTACTTC. The full variable domain, its missing parts supplied by reference TRBV30 and TRBJ2-7, is SQTIHQWPATLVQPVGSPLSLECTVEGTSNPNLYWYRQAAGRGLQLLFYSVGIGQISSEVPQNLSASRPQDRQFILSSKKLLLSDSGFYLCAWSVQGVSSYEQYFGPGTRLTVT.

This chain uses TRBV2 with TRBJ1-6; D call uncertain. The CDR3 extends over 15 amino acids. The germline V gene encodes CDR1 SNHLY and CDR2 FYNNEI. V was clipped by 3 bases and J by 3 bases, with 9 bases between them. CDR3 sequence reads: CASSDRGVYNSPLHF. The DNA for the CDR3 is TGTGCCAGCAGTGACCGGGGAGTCTATAATTCACCCCTCCACTTT.